This section outlines one T cell receptor (beta chain) sequence together with its context. Its binding antigen is unknown. No clone much larger than this one lies a single base away; base qualities are absent. The source of the sample is a study of graft-versus-host responses after intestinal transplantation (dated by TCRdb to about 2021). Regarding the research as a whole: Recipients received multivisceral, liver-intestinal, or isolated intestinal transplants. Every recipient was given anti-thymocyte globulin induction, followed by around three years of maintenance tacrolimus and steroids. After intestinal transplantation, graft-versus-host and host-versus-graft alloreactive T cell clones were followed in the graft, circulation and bone marrow using bulk TCR-beta CDR3 sequencing. Alloreactive clones were identified by sequencing pre-transplant mixed lymphocyte reaction products and comparing these products with unstimulated pre-transplant donor and recipient T cells. A cohort of around 25 intestinal transplant recipients, including one retransplant, was enrolled, and 3 patients lacking pretransplant specimens were excluded. A peak of at least 4% donor T cells among recipient peripheral blood mononuclear cells was the definition used for donor T cell macrochimerism. Rather than being sequenced by the commercial service, samples from a few later patients were sequenced in-house on an Illumina MiSeq and processed with MiXCR.

For CDR1 and CDR2, the germline V gene lists SNHLY and FYNNEI. V and J lose 1 base and 2 bases, and a span of 16 bases separates them. From the cysteine through the phenylalanine, the CDR3 covers 17 amino acids. The entry retains the CDR3 DNA only, 51 bases that are in frame from base 1. Broad study findings and their caveats: GvH clones were detected in recipient bone marrow, and some of these GvH clones were observed earlier in ileal mucosa or blood, consistent with an intestinal mucosal origin. Conclusions were limited by the relatively low number and heterogeneity of intestinal transplant patients. In the allografts of patients with donor T cell macrochimerism, GvH to HvG T cell clonal ratios were high. Peak levels of circulating GvH clones were associated with declines in HvG clones early after transplant.

Blood samples were collected up to 4 times in the first month after transplant and then at least monthly when available. Receptor amplification or capture employed the immunoSEQ multiplex PCR assay. High-throughput TCR-beta CDR3 sequencing of genomic DNA from most patients was performed by Adaptive Biotechnologies. From the authors' description of their analysis: Adaptive's ImmunoSEQ software supplied the TCR sequencing data for 15 to 20 patients, while MiXCR and VDJtools were used to process a few other patients. CDR3 nucleotide sequences shared between donor and recipient were removed because the origin of such sequences could not be assigned. At least 2-fold expansion over unstimulated cells and a minimum CFSE-low frequency of 0.002% (template counts) or 0.001% (read counts) were required for clones to be classified as alloreactive. A clone was considered mappable if detected in the sequenced pre-transplant spleen, lymph node, or MLR CFSE-low populations of the donor or recipient. The cumulative frequency of alloreactive clones was calculated as a percentage of all sequences, weighted by copy number. The source is immuneACCESS, and TCRdb retained only in-frame sequences with V and J called. Part of the clones is not carried over; for the studies checked, unresolved V genes explain less than half of this, and the remainder is unexplained. That table is the source of V, J and clone size, and D and trimming were worked out from the DNA. This sample has 20,000 to 25,000 clones in its table, and 85% to 95% of those were observed once. Over 40% of the sample rests with the top ten.

The clonotype originates from a human patient who received an intestinal transplant, so some T cells may come from the graft donor. In this chain, TRBV2 is recombined with TRBJ2-3, with the D gene not confidently named. The sequences come from PBMCs, collected roughly 260 days after intestinal transplant. The CDR3 sequence is CASSEVRLGRSTDTQYF. Here is the DNA: TGTGCCAGCAGTGAAGTAAGGTTGGGCAGATCCACAGATACGCAGTATTTT.